The TCR beta chain under discussion was sequenced for a study of a mutant IDH1 vaccine in newly diagnosed glioma. Indicated time point: week 47, end of study. What each vaccine dose contained was 300 ug of mutant IDH1 20-mer peptide, accompanied by topical imiquimod. Findings of the study overall: Pseudoprogression showed no apparent link to changes in top peripheral T cell clonotypes. Of the patients, about 95% had vaccine-induced immune responses.

This CDR3 is 14 amino acids long. CDR1 SGHRS and CDR2 YFSETQ come from the germline V gene. V was clipped by 7 bases and J by 7 bases, with 18 bases between them. TCRdb's copy holds only in-frame clones and misses some; the assay was immunoSEQ multiplex PCR. The sample holds tens of thousands of clones, about 79% seen once. A remark on this clone: Antigen unknown.

The chain links TRBV5-1 to TRBJ1-3; D possibly corresponds to TRBD1 (5 bases). The source material was PBMCs, sampled from a glioma patient whose treatment included an IDH1 peptide vaccine. The sequence was obtained from a man aged 45 to 65 with glioma. The DNA of the CDR3 is TGCGCCAGCTCCTTCGGGCAGGGTGGGAACACCATATATTTT. It translates to CASSFGQGGNTIYF.